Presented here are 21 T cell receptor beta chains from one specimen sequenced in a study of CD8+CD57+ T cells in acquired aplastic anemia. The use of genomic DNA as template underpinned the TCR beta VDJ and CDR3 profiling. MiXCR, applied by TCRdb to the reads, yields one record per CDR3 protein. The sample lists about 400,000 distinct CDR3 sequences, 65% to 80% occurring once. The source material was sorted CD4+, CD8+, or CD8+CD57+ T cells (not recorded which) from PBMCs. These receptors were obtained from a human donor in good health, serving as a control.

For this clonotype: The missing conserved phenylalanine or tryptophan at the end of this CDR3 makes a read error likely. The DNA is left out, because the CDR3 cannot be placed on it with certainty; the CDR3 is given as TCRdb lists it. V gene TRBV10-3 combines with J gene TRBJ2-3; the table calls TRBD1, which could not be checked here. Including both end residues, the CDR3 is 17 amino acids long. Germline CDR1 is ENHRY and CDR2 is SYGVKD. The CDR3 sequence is CASSRQGTVNTKAIFGQ.

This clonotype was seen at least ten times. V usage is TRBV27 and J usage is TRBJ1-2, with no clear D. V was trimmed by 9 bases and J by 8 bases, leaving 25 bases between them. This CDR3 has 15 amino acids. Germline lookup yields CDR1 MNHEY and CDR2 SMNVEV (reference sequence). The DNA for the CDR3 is TGTGCCAGTCGGTTCCTCGACCTGGGGAGCGACGGCTACACCTTC. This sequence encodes CASRFLDLGSDGYTF.

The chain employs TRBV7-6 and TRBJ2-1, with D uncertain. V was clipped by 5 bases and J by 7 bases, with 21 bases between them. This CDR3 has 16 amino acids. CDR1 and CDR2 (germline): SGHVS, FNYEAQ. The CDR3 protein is CASSIRPKETQNEQFF. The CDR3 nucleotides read TGTGCCAGCAGCATCCGCCCTAAAGAAACCCAGAATGAGCAGTTCTTC.

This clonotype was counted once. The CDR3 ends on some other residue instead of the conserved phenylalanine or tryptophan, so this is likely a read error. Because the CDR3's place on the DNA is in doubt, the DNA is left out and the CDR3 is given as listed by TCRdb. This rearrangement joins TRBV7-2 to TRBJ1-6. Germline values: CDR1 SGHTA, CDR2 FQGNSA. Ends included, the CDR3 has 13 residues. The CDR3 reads CASSSDSNAPLPL.

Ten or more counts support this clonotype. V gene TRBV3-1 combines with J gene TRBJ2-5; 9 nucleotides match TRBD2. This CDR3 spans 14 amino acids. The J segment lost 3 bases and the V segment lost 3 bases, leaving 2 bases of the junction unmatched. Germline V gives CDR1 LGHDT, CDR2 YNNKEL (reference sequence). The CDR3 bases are TGTGCCAGCAGCCAGGCTAGCGGGGAAGAGACCCAGTACTTC. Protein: CASSQASGEETQYF.

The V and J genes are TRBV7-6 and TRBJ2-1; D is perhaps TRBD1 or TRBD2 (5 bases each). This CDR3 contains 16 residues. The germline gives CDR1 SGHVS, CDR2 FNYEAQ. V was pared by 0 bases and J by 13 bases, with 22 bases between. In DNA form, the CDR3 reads TGTGCCAGCAGCTTAGCGAGGGGCCCCGAGCCTAACTATCAGTTCTTC. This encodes CASSLARGPEPNYQFF. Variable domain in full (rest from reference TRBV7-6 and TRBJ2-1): GAGVSQSPRYKVTKRGQDVALRCDPISGHVSLYWYRQALGQGPEFLTYFNYEAQQDKSGLPNDRFSAERPEGSISTLTIQRTEQRDSAMYRCASSLARGPEPNYQFFGPGTRLTVL.

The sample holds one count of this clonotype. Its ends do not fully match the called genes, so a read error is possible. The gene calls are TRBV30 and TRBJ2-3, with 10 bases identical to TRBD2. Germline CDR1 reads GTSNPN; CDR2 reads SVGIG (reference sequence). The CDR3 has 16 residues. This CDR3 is CAWKSGERGGTDTRYF. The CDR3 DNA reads TGTGCCTGGAAGTCCGGAGAGCGGGGGGGCACAGATACGCGGTATTTT.

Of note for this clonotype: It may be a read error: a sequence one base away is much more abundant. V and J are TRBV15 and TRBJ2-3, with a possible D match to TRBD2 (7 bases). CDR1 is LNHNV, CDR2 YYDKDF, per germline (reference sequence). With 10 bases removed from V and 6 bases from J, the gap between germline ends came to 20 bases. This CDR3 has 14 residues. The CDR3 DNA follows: TGTGCCAGTAGCATGGACGGGGGGCTCGATACGCAGTATTTT. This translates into CASSMDGGLDTQYF.

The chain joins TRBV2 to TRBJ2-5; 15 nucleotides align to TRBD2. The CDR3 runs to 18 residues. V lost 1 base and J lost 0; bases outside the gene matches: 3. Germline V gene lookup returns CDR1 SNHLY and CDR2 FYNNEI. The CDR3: CASSEGTSGRGYQETQYF. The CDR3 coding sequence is TGTGCCAGCAGTGAAGGGACTAGCGGGAGGGGGTACCAAGAGACCCAGTACTTC.

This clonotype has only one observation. As DNA, the CDR3 is TGCGCCAGCAGCTGGACACCCGGGGGTAACTATGGCTACACCTTC. Translated: CASSWTPGGNYGYTF. The chain has TRBV5-1 and TRBJ1-2, with D possibly TRBD1 on 5 matching bases. Trimming left V 3 bases short and J 1 base short, with 13 bases between. CDR1 SGHRS and CDR2 YFSETQ come from the germline V gene. The CDR3 is 15 residues long. Based on the CDR3 plus reference TRBV5-1 and TRBJ1-2, the full variable domain is KAGVTQTPRYLIKTRGQQVTLSCSPISGHRSVSWYQQTPGQGLQFLFEYFSETQRNKGNFPGRFSGRQFSNSRSEMNVSTLELGDSALYLCASSWTPGGNYGYTFGSGTRLTVV.

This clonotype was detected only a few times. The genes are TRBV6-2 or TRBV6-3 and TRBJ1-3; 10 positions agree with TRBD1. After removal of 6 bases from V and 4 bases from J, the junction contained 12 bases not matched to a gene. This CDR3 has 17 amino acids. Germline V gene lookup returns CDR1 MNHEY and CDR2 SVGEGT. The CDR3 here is CASSQGPDRGKGNTIYF. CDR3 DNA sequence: TGTGCCAGCAGCCAAGGCCCGGACAGGGGGAAAGGAAACACCATATATTTT.

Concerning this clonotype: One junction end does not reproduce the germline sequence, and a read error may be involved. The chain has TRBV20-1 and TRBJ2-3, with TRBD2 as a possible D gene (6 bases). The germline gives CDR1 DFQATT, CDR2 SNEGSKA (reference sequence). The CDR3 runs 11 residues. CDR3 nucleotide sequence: TGCAGCGCTAGAGATCCAGGGACTGCGTATTTT. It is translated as CSARDPGTAYF.

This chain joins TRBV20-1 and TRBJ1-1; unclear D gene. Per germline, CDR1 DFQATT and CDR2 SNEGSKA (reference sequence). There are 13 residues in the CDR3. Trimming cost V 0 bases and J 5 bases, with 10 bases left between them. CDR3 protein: CSARDRWGTEAFF. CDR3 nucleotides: TGCAGTGCTAGAGATCGTTGGGGAACTGAAGCTTTCTTT.

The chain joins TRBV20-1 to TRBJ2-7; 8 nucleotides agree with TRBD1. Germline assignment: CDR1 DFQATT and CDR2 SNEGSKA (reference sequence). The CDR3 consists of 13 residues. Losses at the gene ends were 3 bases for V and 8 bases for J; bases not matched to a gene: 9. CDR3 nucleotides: TGCAGTGCTAGCGGTTTTACAGGGGGACAGCAGTACTTC. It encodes CSASGFTGGQQYF.

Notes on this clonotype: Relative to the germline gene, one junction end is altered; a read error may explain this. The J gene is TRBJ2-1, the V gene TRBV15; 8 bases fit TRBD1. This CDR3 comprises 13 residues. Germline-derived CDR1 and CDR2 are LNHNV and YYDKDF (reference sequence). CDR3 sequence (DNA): TGTGCCACCAGCAGTGCAGGGGGCTACGGGCACATCTTC. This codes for CATSSAGGYGHIF. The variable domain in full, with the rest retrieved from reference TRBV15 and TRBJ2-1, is DAMVIQNPRYQVTQFGKPVTLSCSQTLNHNVMYWYQQKSSQAPKLLFHYYDKDFNNEADTPDNFQSRRPNTSFCFLDIRSPGLGDTAMYLCATSSAGGYGHIFGPGTRLTVL.

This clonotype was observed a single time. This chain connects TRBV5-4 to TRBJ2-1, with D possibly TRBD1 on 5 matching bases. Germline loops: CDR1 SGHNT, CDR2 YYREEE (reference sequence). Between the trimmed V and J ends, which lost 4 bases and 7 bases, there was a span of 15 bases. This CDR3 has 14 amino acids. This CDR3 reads CASSPRLGQNEQFF. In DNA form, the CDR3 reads TGTGCCAGCAGCCCCCGCCTGGGGCAAAATGAGCAGTTCTTC.

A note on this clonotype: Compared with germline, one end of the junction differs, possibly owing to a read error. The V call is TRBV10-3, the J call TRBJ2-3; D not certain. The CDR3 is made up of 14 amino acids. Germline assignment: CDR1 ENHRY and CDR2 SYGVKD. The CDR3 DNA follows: TGTGCCATCAACACAACAACGGTCACCGATACGCAGTACTTT. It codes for CAINTTTVTDTQYF.

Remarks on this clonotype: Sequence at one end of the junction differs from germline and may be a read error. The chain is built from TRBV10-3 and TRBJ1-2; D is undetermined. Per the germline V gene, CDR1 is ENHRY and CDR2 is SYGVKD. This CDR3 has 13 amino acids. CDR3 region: CASSPQSRYGYTF. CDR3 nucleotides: TGTGCCAGCAGTCCGCAAAGCCGCTATGGCTACACCTTC.

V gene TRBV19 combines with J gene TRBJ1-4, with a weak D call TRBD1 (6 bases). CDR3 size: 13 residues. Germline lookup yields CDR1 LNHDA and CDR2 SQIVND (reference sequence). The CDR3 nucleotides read TGTCACAGTGAGGACTACAGGGTTGAAAAACTGTTTTTT. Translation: CHSEDYRVEKLFF.

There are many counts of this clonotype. The CDR3 nucleotides read TGTGCCAGCAAGGACATGGGGAATGAAAAACTGTTTTTT. Translation: CASKDMGNEKLFF. V gene TRBV6-1 combines with J gene TRBJ1-4, with a tentative D call TRBD1 (5 bases). Germline CDR1 reads MNHNS; CDR2 reads SASEGT. V was clipped by 7 bases and J by 5 bases, with 11 bases between them. The CDR3 is 13 residues long.

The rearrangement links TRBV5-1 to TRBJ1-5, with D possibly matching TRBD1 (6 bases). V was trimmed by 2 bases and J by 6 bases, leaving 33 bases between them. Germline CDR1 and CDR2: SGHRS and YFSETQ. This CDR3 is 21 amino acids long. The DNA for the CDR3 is TGCGCCAGCAGCTTCTCCCCTCAGAGAGCTAGACCTCCAGGGGTGACTCAGCCCCAGCATTTT. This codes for CASSFSPQRARPPGVTQPQHF.